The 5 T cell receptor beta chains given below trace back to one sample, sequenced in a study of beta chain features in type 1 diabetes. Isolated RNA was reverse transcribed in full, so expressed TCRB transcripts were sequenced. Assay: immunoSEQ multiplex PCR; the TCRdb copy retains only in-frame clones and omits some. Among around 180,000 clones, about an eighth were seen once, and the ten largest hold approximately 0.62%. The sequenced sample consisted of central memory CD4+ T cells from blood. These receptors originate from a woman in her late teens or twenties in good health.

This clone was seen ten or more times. This chain's CDR3 is CASSPSLRTGFSGSHEQFF. As DNA, the CDR3 is TGTGCCAGCTCACCTTCGCTTCGAACAGGGTTTAGCGGGAGCCATGAGCAGTTCTTC. The chain uses TRBV18 and TRBJ2-1; TRBD2 matches 9 bases. Germline V lookup: CDR1 KGHSH, CDR2 LQKENI. CDR3 length: 19 amino acids. Trimming cost V 3 bases and J 8 bases; bases outside gene matches: 20.

CDR3 nucleotide sequence: TGTGCCAGCGATTATCAGGGAAAGGCCAACGTCCTGACTTTC. Translated: CASDYQGKANVLTF. This chain uses TRBV5-5 with TRBJ2-6, with D possibly being TRBD1 (5 bases). Between the trimmed V and J ends, which lost 7 bases and 6 bases, there was a span of 14 bases. The CDR3 runs 14 residues. In germline, CDR1 is SGHKS, CDR2 YYEKEE (reference sequence).

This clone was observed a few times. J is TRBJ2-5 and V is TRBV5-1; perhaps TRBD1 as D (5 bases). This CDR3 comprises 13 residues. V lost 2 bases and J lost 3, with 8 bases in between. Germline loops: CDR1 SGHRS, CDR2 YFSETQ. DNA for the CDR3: TGCGCCAGCAGCTTTGGACATAAAGAGACCCAGTACTTC. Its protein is CASSFGHKETQYF.

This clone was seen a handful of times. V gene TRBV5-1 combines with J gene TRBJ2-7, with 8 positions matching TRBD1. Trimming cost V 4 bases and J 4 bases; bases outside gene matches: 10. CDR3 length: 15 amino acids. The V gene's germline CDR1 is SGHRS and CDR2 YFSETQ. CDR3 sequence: CASSASRQGTYEQYF. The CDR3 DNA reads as TGCGCCAGCAGCGCTTCCCGACAGGGGACATACGAGCAGTACTTC.

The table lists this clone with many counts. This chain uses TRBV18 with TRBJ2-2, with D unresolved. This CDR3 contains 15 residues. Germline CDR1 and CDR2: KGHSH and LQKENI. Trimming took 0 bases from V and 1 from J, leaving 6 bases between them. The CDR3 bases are TGTGCCAGCTCACCACCCGCAGTGAACACCGGGGAGCTGTTTTTT. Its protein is CASSPPAVNTGELFF.